The subject of this entry is one T cell receptor (beta chain). An end of the junction does not agree with germline; a read error may underlie this. Amplification of TCR beta CDR3 regions used RNA as the template. Using the HTBI primer set, a first-round RT-PCR was run on the TCR CDR3. TCRdb itself ran the multiplex PCR reads through MiXCR, one entry per CDR3 protein. Here the sample spans more than 450,000 distinct CDR3 sequences, 11% to 15% being singletons. This sample is part of a study of T cells in Graves' hyperthyroidism and ophthalmopathy. CDR3 length equals 21 residues. From germline, CDR1 is KGHSH and CDR2 LQKENI.

The clonotype originates from a woman aged 40-49 years with Graves' hyperthyroidism. The gene calls are TRBV18 and TRBJ2-1; 11 positions agree with TRBD1. Sequencing was performed on blood. Here the CDR3 reads CTSSPPNIGQGASGSYNEQFF. CDR3 DNA: TGTACCAGCTCACCACCTAACATCGGACAGGGGGCGAGTGGGTCCTACAATGAGCAGTTCTTC.